The rows below give T cell receptor beta chains drawn from one sample of a study of PD-1 blockade in classical Hodgkin lymphoma. The data were produced by immunoSEQ multiplex PCR, yet TCRdb's version contains in-frame clones alone and is incomplete. Among fewer than 65,000 clones listed, roughly nine tenths were seen once. Material: peripheral blood mononuclear cells (PBMCs), obtained at baseline. Receptor source: a human donor with classical Hodgkin lymphoma. Each CDR3 is given with its conserved first and last residue. Each record gives: V gene, clone size, J gene, D gene, CDR3 DNA, CDR3 protein. A D gene is named only where the DNA matches it firmly. Clone sizes are given selectively: once, few, many, or a class where the clone is expanded.

TRBV5-1	NA	TRBJ2-7	NA	TGCGCCAGCAGCTTGATGAGCGCTCTGGGGGAGCAGTACTTC	CASSLMSALGEQYF
TRBV4-1	NA	TRBJ1-4	NA	TGCGCCAGCAGCCAAGGGGTGGCAACTAATGAAAAACTGTTTTTT	CASSQGVATNEKLFF
TRBV4-1	NA	TRBJ1-4	NA	TGCGCCAGCAGCCGGGGGGTTGGTGAAAAACTGTTTTTT	CASSRGVGEKLFF
TRBV5-1	NA	TRBJ1-1	TRBD1	TGCGCCAGCAGCTCGAGCAGGGGGCGCAATCCTGAAGCTTTCTTT	CASSSSRGRNPEAFF
TRBV9	NA	TRBJ1-1	TRBD1	TGTGCCAGCAGTCAGACAGGGGGCCCAAGATCTACTATGAACACTGAAGCTTTCTTT	CASSQTGGPRSTMNTEAFF
TRBV6-5	NA	TRBJ1-1	NA	TGTGCCAGCAGTTACGCAGGACGGGTGAACACTGAAGCTTTCTTT	CASSYAGRVNTEAFF
TRBV25-1	many	TRBJ1-3	NA	TGTGCCAGTACCCCGGGGGACACCATATATTTT	CASTPGDTIYF
TRBV13	NA	TRBJ1-1	NA	TGTGCCAGCAGCCCTACACCAAACACTGAAGCTTTCTTT	CASSPTPNTEAFF
TRBV10-3	NA	TRBJ2-2	NA	TGTGCCACGACCTCACTAGCCCAGGAAAACACCGGGGAGCTGTTTTTT	CATTSLAQENTGELFF
TRBV6-1	once	TRBJ2-5	NA	TGTGCCAGCCGCCTGGGGGGGCGCCCGGGAGAGACCCAGTACTTC	CASRLGGRPGETQYF
TRBV13	NA	TRBJ1-1	NA	TGTGCCAGCAGCTCCCTGGGTATAACTGAAGCTTTCTTT	CASSSLGITEAFF
TRBV5-4	NA	TRBJ2-7	TRBD1	TGTGCCAGCAGCGTGGACAGGGGGCGGTACGAGCAGTACTTC	CASSVDRGRYEQYF
TRBV7-7	NA	TRBJ2-2	NA	TGTGCTAGCAGCTTATCGAGATTGAGTGGGTCTGGCGGGGAGCTGTTTTTT	CASSLSRLSGSGGELFF
TRBV7-2	once	TRBJ1-2	NA	TGTGCCAGCAGCCCCCAACACGGATTGCACTATGGCTACACCTTC	CASSPQHGLHYGYTF
TRBV4-2	NA	TRBJ2-6	TRBD1	TGTGCCAGCGTGGGGACAGGAGTCGATGGGGCCAACGTCCTGACTTTC	CASVGTGVDGANVLTF
TRBV30	NA	TRBJ1-6	NA	TGTGCCTGGAGAGAAACCCTGGGGAATTCACCCCTCCACTTT	CAWRETLGNSPLHF
TRBV6-5	NA	TRBJ2-4	NA	TGTGCCAGCAGCGATACTAGTCGGGCCAAAAACATTCAGTACTTC	CASSDTSRAKNIQYF
TRBV13	NA	TRBJ1-5	NA	TGTGCCAGCAGCTTTGGTCCCCTCCAGCCCCAGCATTTT	CASSFGPLQPQHF
TRBV2	NA	TRBJ1-3	NA	TGTGCCAGCAGAGACGCCGACTCTGGAAACACCATATATTTT	CASRDADSGNTIYF
TRBV7-9	NA	TRBJ1-1	NA	TGTGCCAGCAGCCCAACAGGGAACACTGAAGCTTTCTTT	CASSPTGNTEAFF
TRBV5-4	NA	TRBJ1-4	NA	TGTGCCAGCAGGGCTCCAAACGAAAAACTGTTTTTT	CASRAPNEKLFF
TRBV4-1	NA	TRBJ2-5	NA	TGCGCCAGCAGCCTGGTCAGGAGCAACCAAGAGACCCAGTACTTC	CASSLVRSNQETQYF
TRBV6-4	NA	TRBJ1-5	NA	TGTGCCAGCAGTGAAAATAAAAATCAGCCCCAGCATTTT	CASSENKNQPQHF
TRBV14	few	TRBJ1-1	NA	TGTGCCAGCAGCCGTCAGATCTTGAACACTGAAGCTTTCTTT	CASSRQILNTEAFF
TRBV15	NA	TRBJ2-5	TRBD2	TGTGCCACCAGCAGAGAGAAAGCGGGGGGTCAAGAGACCCAGTACTTC	CATSREKAGGQETQYF
TRBV21-1	once	TRBJ2-4	NA	TGTGCCAGCAGCAAAGAAGGGACAGTCAAAAACATTCAGTACTTC	CASSKEGTVKNIQYF
TRBV12-5	NA	TRBJ2-5	TRBD1	TGTGCTAGTGGCCGTGGTCAGGGGGCCGCAGAGACCCAGTACTTC	CASGRGQGAAETQYF